Included here is one TCR beta chain sequence, with context. TCRdb's table, derived via immunoSEQ multiplex PCR, lists solely in-frame clones and lacks some. The sample holds 140,000 or so clones, 75% to 90% seen once. These data originate in a study of blood T cell repertoires in COVID-19. Background on the study: Material from acute and convalescent COVID-19 was sourced from the United States, Italy and Spain. PBMCs, B-cell-depleted T cells, or T cells were the source of the cDNA or gDNA that made up the material.

Per the germline V gene, CDR1 is MNHNY and CDR2 is SVGAGI (reference sequence). Deletions cut 0 bases from V and 12 bases from J, with 9 bases between. This CDR3 comprises 12 residues. The sequence came from a human donor in a cohort sampled during active COVID-19. This chain uses TRBV6-6 with TRBJ2-4; D ambiguous. The sequencing sample was made of peripheral blood. Here the CDR3 reads CASSYSSAPQYF. The CDR3 nucleotides read TGTGCCAGCAGTTACTCGAGCGCCCCTCAGTACTTC.